This TCR beta chain was sequenced in a study of T cells in Graves' hyperthyroidism and ophthalmopathy. Amplification targeted TCR beta CDR3 regions from RNA transcripts. The primer set for the first-round RT-PCR of the TCR CDR3 was HTBI. TCRdb re-analysed the multiplex PCR reads in MiXCR, keeping a single row per CDR3 protein. The sample lists about 640,000 distinct CDR3 sequences, 20% to 25% occurring once. This clonotype has only a few counts. V was cut by 6 bases and J by 2 bases, with 13 bases left in between. The CDR3 sequence is 14 residues long. Germline CDR1 reads MNHNS; CDR2 reads SASEGT. Sequenced: blood. This sequence originates from a man aged 30-40 years with Graves' ophthalmopathy. J is TRBJ1-1 and V is TRBV6-1, with a weak D call TRBD1 (5 bases). The CDR3 bases are TGTGCCAGCAGCGCGGGCACAGGAAACACTGAAGCTTTCTTT. As protein: CASSAGTGNTEAFF.